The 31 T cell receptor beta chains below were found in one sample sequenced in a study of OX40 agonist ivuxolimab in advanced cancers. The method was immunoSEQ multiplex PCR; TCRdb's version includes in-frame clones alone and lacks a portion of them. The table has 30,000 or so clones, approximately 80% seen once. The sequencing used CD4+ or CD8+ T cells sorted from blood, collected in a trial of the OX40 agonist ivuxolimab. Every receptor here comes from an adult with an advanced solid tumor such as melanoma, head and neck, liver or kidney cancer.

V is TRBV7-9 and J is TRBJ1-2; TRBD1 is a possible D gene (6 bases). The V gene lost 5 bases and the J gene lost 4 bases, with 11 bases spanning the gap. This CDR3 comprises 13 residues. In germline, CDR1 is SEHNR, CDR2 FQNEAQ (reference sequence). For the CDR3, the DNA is TGTGCCAGCAGCCCTGGACAGCTCTATGGCTACACCTTC. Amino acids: CASSPGQLYGYTF. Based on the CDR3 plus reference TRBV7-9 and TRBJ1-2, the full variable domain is DTGVSQNPRHKITKRGQNVTFRCDPISEHNRLYWYRQTLGQGPEFLTYFQNEAQLEKSRLLSDRFSAERPKGSFSTLEIQRTEQGDSAMYLCASSPGQLYGYTFGSGTRLTVV.

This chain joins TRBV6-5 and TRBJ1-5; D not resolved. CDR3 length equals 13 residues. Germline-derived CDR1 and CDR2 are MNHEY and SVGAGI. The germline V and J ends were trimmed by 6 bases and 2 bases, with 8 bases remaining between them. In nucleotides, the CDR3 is TGTGCCAGCAGGAGGGCTGGCAATCAGCCCCAGCATTTT. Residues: CASRRAGNQPQHF.

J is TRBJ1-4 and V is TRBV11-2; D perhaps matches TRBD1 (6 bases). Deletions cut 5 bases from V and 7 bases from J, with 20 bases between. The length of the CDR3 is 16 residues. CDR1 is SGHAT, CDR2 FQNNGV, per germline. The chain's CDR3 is CASSRPGGRLSEKLFF. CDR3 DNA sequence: TGTGCCAGCAGCCGTCCGGGGGGGCGGTTGAGTGAAAAACTGTTTTTT.

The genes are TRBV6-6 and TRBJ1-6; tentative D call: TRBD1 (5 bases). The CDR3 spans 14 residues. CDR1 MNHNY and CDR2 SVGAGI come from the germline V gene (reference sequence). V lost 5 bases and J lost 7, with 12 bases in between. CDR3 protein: CASSTGDSNSPLHF. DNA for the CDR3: TGTGCCAGCAGTACAGGCGACTCCAATTCACCCCTCCACTTT.

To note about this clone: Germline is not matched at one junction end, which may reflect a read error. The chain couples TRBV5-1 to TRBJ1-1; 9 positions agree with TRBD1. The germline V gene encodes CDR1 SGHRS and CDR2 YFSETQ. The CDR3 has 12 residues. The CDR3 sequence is CASSDRGAEAFF. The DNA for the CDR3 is TGCGCCAGCAGCGACAGGGGGGCTGAGGCTTTCTTT.

The CDR3 bases are TGTGCCAGCTCACCACCATGGACTAGCGGATACAATGAGCAGTTCTTC. Residues: CASSPPWTSGYNEQFF. This chain uses TRBV18 with TRBJ2-1; 10 nucleotides agree with TRBD2. The CDR3 runs to 16 residues. V was clipped by 0 bases and J by 4 bases; unmatched bases: 3. Germline lookup yields CDR1 KGHSH and CDR2 LQKENI.

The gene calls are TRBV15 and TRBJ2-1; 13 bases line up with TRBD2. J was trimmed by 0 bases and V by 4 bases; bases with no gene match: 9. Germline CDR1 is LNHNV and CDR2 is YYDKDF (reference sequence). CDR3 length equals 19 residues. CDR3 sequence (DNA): TGTGCCACCAGCACCCAGACTAGCGGGGGGCTGAGCTCCTACAATGAGCAGTTCTTC. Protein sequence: CATSTQTSGGLSSYNEQFF.

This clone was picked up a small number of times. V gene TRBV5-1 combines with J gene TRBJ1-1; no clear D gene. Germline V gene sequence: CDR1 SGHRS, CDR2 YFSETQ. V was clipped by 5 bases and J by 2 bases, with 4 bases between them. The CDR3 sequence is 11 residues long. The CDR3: CASRENTEAFF. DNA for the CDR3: TGCGCCAGCAGGGAAAACACTGAAGCTTTCTTT.

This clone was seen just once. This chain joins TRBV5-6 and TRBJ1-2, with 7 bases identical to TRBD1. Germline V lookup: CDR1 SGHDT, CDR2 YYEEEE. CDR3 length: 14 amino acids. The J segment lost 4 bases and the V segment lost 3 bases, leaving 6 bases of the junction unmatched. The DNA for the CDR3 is TGTGCCAGCAGCTCCCGACAGGGCTCCTATGGCTACACCTTC. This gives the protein CASSSRQGSYGYTF.

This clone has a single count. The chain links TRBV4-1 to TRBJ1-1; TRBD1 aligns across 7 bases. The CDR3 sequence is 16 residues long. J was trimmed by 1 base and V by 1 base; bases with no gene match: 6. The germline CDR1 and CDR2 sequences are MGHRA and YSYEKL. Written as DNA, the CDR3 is TGCGCCAGCAGCCAAGGGCAGGGGGTCGGGAACACTGAAGCTTTCTTT. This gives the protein CASSQGQGVGNTEAFF.

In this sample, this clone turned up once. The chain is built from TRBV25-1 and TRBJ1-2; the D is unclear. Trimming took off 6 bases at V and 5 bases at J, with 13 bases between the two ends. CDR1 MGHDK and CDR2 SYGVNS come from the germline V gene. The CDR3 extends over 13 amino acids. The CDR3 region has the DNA TGTGCCAGCAGCATAGGTAACTTGTATGGCTACACCTTC. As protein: CASSIGNLYGYTF.

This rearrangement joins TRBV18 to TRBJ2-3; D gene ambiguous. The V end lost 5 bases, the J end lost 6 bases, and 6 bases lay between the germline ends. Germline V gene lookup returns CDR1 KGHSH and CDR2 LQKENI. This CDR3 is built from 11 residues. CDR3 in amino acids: CASSKGDTQYF. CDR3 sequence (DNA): TGTGCCAGCTCAAAGGGCGATACGCAGTATTTT.

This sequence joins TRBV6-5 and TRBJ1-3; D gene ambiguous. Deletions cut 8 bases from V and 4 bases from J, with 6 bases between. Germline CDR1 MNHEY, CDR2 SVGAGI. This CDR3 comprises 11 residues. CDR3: CASWAGNTIYF. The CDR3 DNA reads TGTGCCAGCTGGGCAGGAAACACCATATATTTT.

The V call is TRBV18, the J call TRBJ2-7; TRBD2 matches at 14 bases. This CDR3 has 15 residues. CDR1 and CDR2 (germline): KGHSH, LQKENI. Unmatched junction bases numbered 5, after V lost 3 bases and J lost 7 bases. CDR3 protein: CASSPGTSGRREQYF. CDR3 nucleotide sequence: TGTGCCAGCTCACCGGGGACTAGCGGGAGAAGAGAGCAGTACTTC.

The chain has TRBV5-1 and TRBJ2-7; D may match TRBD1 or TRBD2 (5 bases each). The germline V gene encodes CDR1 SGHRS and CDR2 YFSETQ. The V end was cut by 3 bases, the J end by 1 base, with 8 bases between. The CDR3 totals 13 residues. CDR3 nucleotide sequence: TGCGCCAGCAGCTGGGACCCATCCTACGAGCAGTACTTC. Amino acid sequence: CASSWDPSYEQYF.

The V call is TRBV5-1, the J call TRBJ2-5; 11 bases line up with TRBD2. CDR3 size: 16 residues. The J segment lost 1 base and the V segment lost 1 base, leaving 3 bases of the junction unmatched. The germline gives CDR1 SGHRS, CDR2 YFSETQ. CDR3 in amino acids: CASSLTSGGTQETQYF. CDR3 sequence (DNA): TGCGCCAGCAGCTTGACTAGCGGGGGAACCCAAGAGACCCAGTACTTC.

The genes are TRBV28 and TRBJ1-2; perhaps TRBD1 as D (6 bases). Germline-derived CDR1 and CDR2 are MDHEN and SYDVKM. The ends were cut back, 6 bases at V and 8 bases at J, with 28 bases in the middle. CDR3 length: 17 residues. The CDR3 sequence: CASSSPEGARGLQGYTF. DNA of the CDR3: TGTGCCAGCAGCTCTCCCGAGGGCGCGAGGGGGTTACAAGGCTACACCTTC.

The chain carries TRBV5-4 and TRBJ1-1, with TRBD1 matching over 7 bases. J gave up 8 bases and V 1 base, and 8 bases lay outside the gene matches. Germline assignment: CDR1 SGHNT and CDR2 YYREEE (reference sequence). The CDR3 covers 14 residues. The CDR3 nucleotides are TGTGCCAGCAGCTTGTCGGACCGACAGGGAGAAGCTTTCTTT. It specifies CASSLSDRQGEAFF.

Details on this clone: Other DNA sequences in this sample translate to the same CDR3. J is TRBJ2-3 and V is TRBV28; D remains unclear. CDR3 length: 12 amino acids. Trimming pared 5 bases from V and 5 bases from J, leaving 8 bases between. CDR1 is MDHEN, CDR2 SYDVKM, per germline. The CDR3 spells CASSHSGDTQYF. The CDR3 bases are TGTGCCAGCAGTCATTCTGGAGATACGCAGTATTTT.

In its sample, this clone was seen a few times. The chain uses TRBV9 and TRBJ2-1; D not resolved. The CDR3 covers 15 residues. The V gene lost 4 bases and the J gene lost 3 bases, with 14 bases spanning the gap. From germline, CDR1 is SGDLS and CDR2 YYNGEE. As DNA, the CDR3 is TGTGCCAGCAGCCCACGGCGGCTGGACTACAATGAGCAGTTCTTC. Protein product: CASSPRRLDYNEQFF.

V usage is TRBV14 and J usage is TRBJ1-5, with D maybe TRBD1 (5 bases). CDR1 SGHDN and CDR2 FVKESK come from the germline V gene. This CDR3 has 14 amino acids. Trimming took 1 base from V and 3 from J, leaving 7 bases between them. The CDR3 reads CASSQGGVNQPQHF. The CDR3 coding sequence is TGTGCCAGCAGCCAAGGAGGGGTCAATCAGCCCCAGCATTTT.

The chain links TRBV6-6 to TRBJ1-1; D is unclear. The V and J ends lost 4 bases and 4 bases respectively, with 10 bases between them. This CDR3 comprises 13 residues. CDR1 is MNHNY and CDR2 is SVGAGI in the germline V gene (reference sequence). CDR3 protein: CASSSAESTEAFF. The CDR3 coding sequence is TGTGCCAGCAGTTCGGCCGAGTCCACTGAAGCTTTCTTT.

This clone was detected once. This CDR3 reads CASSEGGGGVDTQYF. In DNA form, the CDR3 reads TGTGCCAGCAGTGAAGGAGGGGGGGGCGTGGATACGCAGTATTTT. V is TRBV2 and J is TRBJ2-3; D is perhaps TRBD2 (7 bases). Germline V lookup: CDR1 SNHLY, CDR2 FYNNEI. With 1 base removed from V and 6 bases from J, the gap between germline ends came to 14 bases. The CDR3 has 15 amino acids.

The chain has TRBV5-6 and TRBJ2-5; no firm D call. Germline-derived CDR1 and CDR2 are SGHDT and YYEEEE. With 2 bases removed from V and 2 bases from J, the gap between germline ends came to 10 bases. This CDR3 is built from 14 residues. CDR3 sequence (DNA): TGTGCCAGCAGCTTAGTCTCTAGGCAAGAGACCCAGTACTTC. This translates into CASSLVSRQETQYF.

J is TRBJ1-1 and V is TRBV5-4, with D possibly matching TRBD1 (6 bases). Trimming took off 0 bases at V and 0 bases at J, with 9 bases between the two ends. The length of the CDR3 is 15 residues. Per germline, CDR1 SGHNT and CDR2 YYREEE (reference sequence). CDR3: CASSLGGDMNTEAFF. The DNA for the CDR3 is TGTGCCAGCAGCTTGGGGGGGGACATGAACACTGAAGCTTTCTTT. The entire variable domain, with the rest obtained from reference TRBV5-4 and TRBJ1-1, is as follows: ETGVTQSPTHLIKTRGQQVTLRCSSQSGHNTVSWYQQALGQGPQFIFQYYREEENGRGNFPPRFSGLQFPNYSSELNVNALELDDSALYLCASSLGGDMNTEAFFGQGTRLTVV.

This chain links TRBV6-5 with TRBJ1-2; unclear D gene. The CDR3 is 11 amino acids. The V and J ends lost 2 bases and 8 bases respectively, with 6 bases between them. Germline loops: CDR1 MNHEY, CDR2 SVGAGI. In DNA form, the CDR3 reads TGTGCCAGCAGTTACGGAGGGGGCTACACCTTC. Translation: CASSYGGGYTF.

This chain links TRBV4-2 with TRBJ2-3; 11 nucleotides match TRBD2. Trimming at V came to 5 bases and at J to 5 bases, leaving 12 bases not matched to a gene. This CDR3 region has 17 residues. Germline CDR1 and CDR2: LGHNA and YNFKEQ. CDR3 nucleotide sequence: TGTGCCAGCAGCAACCCATATAGCGGGGGGGCTGGAGATACGCAGTATTTT. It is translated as CASSNPYSGGAGDTQYF.

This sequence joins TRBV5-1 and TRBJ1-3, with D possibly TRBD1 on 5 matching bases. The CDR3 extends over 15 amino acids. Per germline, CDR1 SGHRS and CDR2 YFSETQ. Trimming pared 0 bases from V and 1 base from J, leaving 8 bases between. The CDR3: CASSLEAGSGNTIYF. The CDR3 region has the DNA TGCGCCAGCAGCTTGGAAGCAGGGTCTGGAAACACCATATATTTT.

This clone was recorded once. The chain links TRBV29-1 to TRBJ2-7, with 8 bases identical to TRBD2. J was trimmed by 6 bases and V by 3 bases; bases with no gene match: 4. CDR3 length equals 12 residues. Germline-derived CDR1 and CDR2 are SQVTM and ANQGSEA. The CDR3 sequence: CSVDRGGSEQYF. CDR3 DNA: TGCAGCGTTGACCGGGGGGGCTCCGAGCAGTACTTC.

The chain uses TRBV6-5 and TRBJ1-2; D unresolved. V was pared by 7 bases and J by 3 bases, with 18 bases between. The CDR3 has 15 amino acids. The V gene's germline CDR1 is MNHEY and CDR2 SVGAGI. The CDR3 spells CASTSEGTAHYGYTF. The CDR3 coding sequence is TGTGCCAGCACATCGGAGGGAACAGCCCACTATGGCTACACCTTC.

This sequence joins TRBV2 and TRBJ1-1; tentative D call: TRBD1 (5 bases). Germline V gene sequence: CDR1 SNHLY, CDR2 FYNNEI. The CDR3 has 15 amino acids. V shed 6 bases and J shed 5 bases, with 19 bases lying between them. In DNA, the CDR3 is TGTGCCAGCAGGGGTAGTCGGAGGGGCAGTACTGAAGCTTTCTTT. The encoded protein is CASRGSRRGSTEAFF.